The 12 T cell receptor beta chains presented below share a single source sample, sequenced in a study of control samples from healthy donors and cancer patients. Produced via immunoSEQ multiplex PCR; TCRdb's table is partial and in-frame only. The table shows roughly 150,000 clones, with around 88% occurring only once. The sequencing sample was made of blood. Receptors were obtained from a man between 18 and 29 years old in good health.

This clone is a singleton in its sample. This sequence joins TRBV13 and TRBJ1-1; a weak D match, TRBD1 (5 bases). CDR1 and CDR2 from the germline V gene are PRHDT and FYEKMQ (reference sequence). With 5 bases removed from V and 3 bases from J, the gap between germline ends came to 10 bases. The CDR3 loop spans 13 amino acids. As DNA, the CDR3 is TGTGCCAGCAGCGTCAACAGGTACACTGAAGCTTTCTTT. Its translation: CASSVNRYTEAFF.

The gene calls are TRBV6-5 and TRBJ2-5, with TRBD1 matching over 11 bases. The CDR3 is 15 amino acids. The ends lost 6 bases at V and 0 bases at J; junction bases unmatched: 3. The germline V gene encodes CDR1 MNHEY and CDR2 SVGAGI. The CDR3 DNA follows: TGTGCCAGCAGATCGGACAGGGGGCACCAAGAGACCCAGTACTTC. Translation gives CASRSDRGHQETQYF.

This chain uses TRBV5-1 with TRBJ2-6, with D uncertain. This CDR3 has 15 residues. The V gene's germline CDR1 is SGHRS and CDR2 YFSETQ. V gave up 4 bases and J gave up 0 bases, with 8 bases separating them. The chain's CDR3 is CASSRTYSGANVLTF. CDR3 sequence (DNA): TGCGCCAGCAGCAGGACCTACTCTGGGGCCAACGTCCTGACTTTC.

The V and J genes are TRBV7-2 and TRBJ2-2, with D perhaps TRBD2 (6 bases). CDR1 and CDR2 (germline): SGHTA, FQGNSA. The CDR3 has 16 residues. V lost 1 base, J lost 4 bases, and 13 bases lay in between. The chain's CDR3 is CASSLDARTTTGELFF. DNA for the CDR3: TGTGCCAGCAGCTTAGACGCCCGGACTACCACCGGGGAGCTGTTTTTT.

The CDR3 coding sequence is TGCGCCAGCAGCCCGTTCGGGACAGGGCGGCCAGATACGCAGTATTTT. As protein: CASSPFGTGRPDTQYF. This sequence joins TRBV4-1 and TRBJ2-3; 9 bases map to TRBD1. The germline V gene encodes CDR1 MGHRA and CDR2 YSYEKL. This CDR3 contains 16 residues. V was pared by 4 bases and J by 4 bases, with 9 bases of the junction left unmatched.

CDR3 nucleotide sequence: TGCGCCAGCAGCCAAGTCCTAGGGGATTATTCACCCCTCCACTTT. This encodes CASSQVLGDYSPLHF. V is TRBV4-3 and J is TRBJ1-6; possible D gene TRBD1, 5 bases. The CDR3 runs 15 residues. V was trimmed by 1 base and J by 8 bases, leaving 12 bases between them. CDR1 is LGHNA and CDR2 is YSLEER in the germline V gene.

This chain links TRBV19 with TRBJ2-5, with 12 bases lining up with TRBD2. Per germline, CDR1 LNHDA and CDR2 SQIVND (reference sequence). This CDR3 has 15 residues. V lost 6 bases, J lost 3 bases, and 5 bases stayed unmatched. The DNA of the CDR3 is TGTGCCAGTAGCCTACGACTAGCGGGGGAAGAGACCCAGTACTTC. It codes for CASSLRLAGEETQYF.

In nucleotides, the CDR3 is TGTGCCAGCAGCTCAACAACAGGGCTCTATGGCTACACCTTC. As protein: CASSSTTGLYGYTF. The V gene is TRBV28, the J gene TRBJ1-2; perhaps TRBD1 as D (6 bases). The V and J ends lost 6 bases and 4 bases respectively, with 15 bases between them. CDR1 is MDHEN, CDR2 SYDVKM, per germline. This CDR3 region has 14 residues.

The chain couples TRBV20-1 to TRBJ2-5, with a weak D call TRBD2 (5 bases). There are 13 residues in the CDR3. V lost 3 bases and J 5 bases, leaving 13 bases between the germline ends. The V gene's germline CDR1 is DFQATT and CDR2 SNEGSKA (reference sequence). CDR3 region: CSASRGPRETQYF. The CDR3 DNA sequence: TGCAGTGCTAGTCGCGGGCCCCGGGAGACCCAGTACTTC.

The chain recombines TRBV19 with TRBJ2-7, with D maybe TRBD2 (5 bases). The V gene's germline CDR1 is LNHDA and CDR2 SQIVND (reference sequence). The CDR3 runs 14 residues. The V end was cut by 3 bases, the J end by 5 bases, with 14 bases between. CDR3 sequence (DNA): TGTGCCAGTAGTATGACCGGCGGGTCGGACGAGCAGTACTTC. Translating gives CASSMTGGSDEQYF.

V and J are TRBV6-2 or TRBV6-3 and TRBJ2-7; TRBD1 might be the D (6 bases). The CDR3 loop spans 18 amino acids. V was cut by 5 bases and J by 3 bases, with 26 bases left in between. Per germline, CDR1 MNHEY and CDR2 SVGEGT. The CDR3 DNA is TGTGCCAGCAGTCCACGTTCCGGGGACATCCGTCCTATCTACGAGCAGTACTTC. It yields the protein CASSPRSGDIRPIYEQYF.

The gene calls are TRBV28 and TRBJ2-3; D call uncertain. CDR3 length equals 15 residues. Trimming cost V 3 bases and J 6 bases, with 16 bases left between them. The germline V gene has CDR1 MDHEN and CDR2 SYDVKM. The CDR3 DNA reads as TGTGCCAGCAGTTTTCTAGACACTACATTTGATACGCAGTATTTT. This encodes CASSFLDTTFDTQYF.